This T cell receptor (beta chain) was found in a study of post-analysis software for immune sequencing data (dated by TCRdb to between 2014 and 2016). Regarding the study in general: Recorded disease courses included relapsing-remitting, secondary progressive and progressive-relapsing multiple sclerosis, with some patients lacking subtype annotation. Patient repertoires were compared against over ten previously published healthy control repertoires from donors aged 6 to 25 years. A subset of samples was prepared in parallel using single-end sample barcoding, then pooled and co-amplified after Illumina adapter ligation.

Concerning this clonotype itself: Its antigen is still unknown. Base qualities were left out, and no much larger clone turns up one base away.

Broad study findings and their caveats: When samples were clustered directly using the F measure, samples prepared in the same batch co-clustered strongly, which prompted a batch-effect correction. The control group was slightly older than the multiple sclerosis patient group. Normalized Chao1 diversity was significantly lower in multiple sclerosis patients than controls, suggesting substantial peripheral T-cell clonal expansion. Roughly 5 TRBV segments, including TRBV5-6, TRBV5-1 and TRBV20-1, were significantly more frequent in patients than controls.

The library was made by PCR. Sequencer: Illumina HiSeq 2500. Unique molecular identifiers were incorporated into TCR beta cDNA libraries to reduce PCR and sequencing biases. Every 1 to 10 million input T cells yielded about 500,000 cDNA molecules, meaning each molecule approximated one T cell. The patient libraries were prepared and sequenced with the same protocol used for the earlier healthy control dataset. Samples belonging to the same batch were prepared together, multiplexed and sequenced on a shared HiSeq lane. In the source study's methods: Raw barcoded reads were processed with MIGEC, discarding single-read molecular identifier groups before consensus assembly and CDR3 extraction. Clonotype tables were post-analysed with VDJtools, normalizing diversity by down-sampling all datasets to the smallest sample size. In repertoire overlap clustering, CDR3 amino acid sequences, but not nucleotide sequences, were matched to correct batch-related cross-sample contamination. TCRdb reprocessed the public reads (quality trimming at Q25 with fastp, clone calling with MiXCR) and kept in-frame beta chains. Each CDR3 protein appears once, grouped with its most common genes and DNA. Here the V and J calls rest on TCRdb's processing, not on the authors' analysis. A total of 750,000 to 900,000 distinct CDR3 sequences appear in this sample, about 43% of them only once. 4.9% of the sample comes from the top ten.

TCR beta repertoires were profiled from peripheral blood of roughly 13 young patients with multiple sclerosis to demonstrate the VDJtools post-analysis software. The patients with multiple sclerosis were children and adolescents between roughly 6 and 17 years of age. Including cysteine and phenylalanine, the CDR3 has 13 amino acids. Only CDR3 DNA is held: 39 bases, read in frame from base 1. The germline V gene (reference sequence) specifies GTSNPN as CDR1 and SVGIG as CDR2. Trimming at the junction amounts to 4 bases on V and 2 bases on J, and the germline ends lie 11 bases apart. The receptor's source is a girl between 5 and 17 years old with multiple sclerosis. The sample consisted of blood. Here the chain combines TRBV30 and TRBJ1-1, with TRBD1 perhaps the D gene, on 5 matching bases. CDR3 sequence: CAWKGTANTEAFF. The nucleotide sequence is TGTGCCTGGAAAGGGACCGCCAACACTGAAGCTTTCTTT.